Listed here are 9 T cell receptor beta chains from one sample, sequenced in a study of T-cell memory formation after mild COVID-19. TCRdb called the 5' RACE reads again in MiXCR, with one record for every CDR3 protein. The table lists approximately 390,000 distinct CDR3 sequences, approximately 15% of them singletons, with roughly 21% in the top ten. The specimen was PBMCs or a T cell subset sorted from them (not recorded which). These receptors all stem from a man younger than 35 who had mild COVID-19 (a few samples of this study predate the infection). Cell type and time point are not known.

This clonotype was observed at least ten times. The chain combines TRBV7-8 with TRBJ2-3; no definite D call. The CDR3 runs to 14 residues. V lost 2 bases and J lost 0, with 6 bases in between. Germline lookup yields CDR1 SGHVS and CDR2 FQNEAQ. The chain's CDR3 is CASSLQASTDTQYF. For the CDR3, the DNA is TGTGCCAGCAGCTTACAGGCTAGCACAGATACGCAGTATTTT.

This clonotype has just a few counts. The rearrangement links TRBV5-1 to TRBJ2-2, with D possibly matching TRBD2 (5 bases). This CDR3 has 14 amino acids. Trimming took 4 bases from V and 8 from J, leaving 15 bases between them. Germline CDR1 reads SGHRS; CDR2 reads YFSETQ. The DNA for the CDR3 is TGCGCCAGCAGCCCCCACAAGGAGGCTGGGGAGCTGTTTTTT. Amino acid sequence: CASSPHKEAGELFF.

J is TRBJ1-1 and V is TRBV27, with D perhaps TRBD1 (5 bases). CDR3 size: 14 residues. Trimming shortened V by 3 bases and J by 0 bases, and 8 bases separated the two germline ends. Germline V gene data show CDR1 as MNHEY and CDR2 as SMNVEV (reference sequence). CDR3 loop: CASSFLGVNTEAFF. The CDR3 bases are TGTGCCAGCAGTTTTTTAGGGGTGAACACTGAAGCTTTCTTT.

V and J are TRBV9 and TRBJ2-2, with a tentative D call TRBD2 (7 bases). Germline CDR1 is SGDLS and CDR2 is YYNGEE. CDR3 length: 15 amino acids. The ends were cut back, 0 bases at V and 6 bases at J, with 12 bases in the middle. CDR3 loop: CASSVVDGGPGELFF. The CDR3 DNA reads TGTGCCAGCAGCGTAGTCGACGGGGGGCCCGGGGAGCTGTTTTTT.

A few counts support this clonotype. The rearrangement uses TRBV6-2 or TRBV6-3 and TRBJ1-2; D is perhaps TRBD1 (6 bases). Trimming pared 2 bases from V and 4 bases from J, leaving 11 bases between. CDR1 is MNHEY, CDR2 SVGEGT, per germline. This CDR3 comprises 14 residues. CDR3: CASSYKGQIYGYTF. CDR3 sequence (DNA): TGTGCCAGCAGTTACAAAGGACAGATCTATGGCTACACCTTC.

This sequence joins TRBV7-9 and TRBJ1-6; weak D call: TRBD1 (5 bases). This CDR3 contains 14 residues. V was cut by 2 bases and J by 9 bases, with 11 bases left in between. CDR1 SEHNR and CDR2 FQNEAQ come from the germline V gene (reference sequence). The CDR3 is CASSLSGDGSPLHF. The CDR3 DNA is TGTGCCAGCAGCTTATCGGGGGACGGTTCACCCCTCCACTTT.

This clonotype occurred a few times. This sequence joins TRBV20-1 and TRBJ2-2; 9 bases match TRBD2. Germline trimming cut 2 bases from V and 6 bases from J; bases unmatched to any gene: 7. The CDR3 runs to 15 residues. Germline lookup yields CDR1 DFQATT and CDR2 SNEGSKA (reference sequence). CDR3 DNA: TGCAGTGCTAGACCCGGGACTAGCACCCCCGGGGAGCTGTTTTTT. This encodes CSARPGTSTPGELFF.

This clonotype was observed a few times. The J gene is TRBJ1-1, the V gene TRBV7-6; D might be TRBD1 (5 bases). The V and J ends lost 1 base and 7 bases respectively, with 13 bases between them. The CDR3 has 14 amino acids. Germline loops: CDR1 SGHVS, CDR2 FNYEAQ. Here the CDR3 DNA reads TGTGCCAGCAGCTTAGTATCTCGGGGGAGTGAAGCTTTCTTT. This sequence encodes CASSLVSRGSEAFF.

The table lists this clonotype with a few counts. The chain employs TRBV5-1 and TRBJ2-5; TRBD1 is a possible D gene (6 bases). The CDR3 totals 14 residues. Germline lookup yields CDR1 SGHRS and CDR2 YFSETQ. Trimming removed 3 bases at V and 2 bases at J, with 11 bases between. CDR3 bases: TGCGCCAGCAGCTGGCAGGGACAACAAGAGACCCAGTACTTC. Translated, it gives CASSWQGQQETQYF.